This record looks at one T cell receptor (beta chain) sequence and its context. This clonotype has ten or more counts. Which antigen it targets is not known. The record has no base qualities; no much larger clone is one base away. Libraries were constructed by 5' RACE. Sequencing was performed on an Illumina HiSeq 2500. A second PCR of roughly 7 to 11 cycles was run with a J-beta primer mix and a sample-barcoded 5' primer. A template-switch 5' adaptor carrying 12 random nucleotides introduced a unique molecular identifier onto each TCR beta cDNA molecule. Each sample yielded at least 2.5 million CDR3-containing paired-end reads. All of the RNA was converted into first-strand cDNA using the Mint cDNA synthesis kit, with a TRBC-specific oligonucleotide serving as the primer. After uracil-DNA glycosylase treatment, a first 18-cycle PCR used universal primers M1SS and BC2_uni_R on all cDNA. The authors processed their data as follows. Each sample was normalized by randomly selecting 1 million high-quality reads, each carrying a distinct molecular identifier. Reads with shared molecular identifiers were discarded instead of being binned into consensus sequences. MiTCR, with a Q25 quality threshold and the strictest error-elimination algorithm, was used for CDR3 identification, clonotype clustering and error correction. A nonparametric unseen species model using Euler transformation provided a lower-bound estimate of total TCR beta diversity. The raw public reads went through TCRdb reprocessing: fastp at Q25, MiXCR clone calling, in-frame beta chains kept. Under each unique CDR3 protein, matching rows form one entry showing the most common genes and DNA. The V and J calls and clone size come from TCRdb's table, not from the authors' own analysis. Within this sample are about 700,000 distinct CDR3 sequences, with 32% of them counted one time only. The biggest ten clones account for 15% to 19% of the sample.

From the cysteine through the phenylalanine, the CDR3 covers 16 amino acids. The only DNA kept is the CDR3, 48 bases in frame from the first base. The germline V gene specifies SGHRS as CDR1 and YFSETQ as CDR2. V loses 0 bases, J loses 0 bases, and the germline ends lie 13 bases apart. Donors were 35 to 40 systemically healthy Caucasian individuals from Russia aged about 6 to 100 years. Approximately 10 milliliters of peripheral blood were collected from each donor into EDTA-treated Vacutainer tubes. PBMCs were isolated by Ficoll-Paque density-gradient centrifugation, with at least 6.5 million obtained per sample. Total RNA was extracted from PBMCs with Trizol reagent, with at least 5 micrograms obtained per sample. For every donor, flow cytometry on a PBMC aliquot measured the percentage of naive CD45RAhigh/CD27high T cells. This record belongs to a study of blood T cells in healthy people across ages (dated by TCRdb to 2013 to 2016). General notes on the study: In model experiments, template switching captured about one uniquely barcoded TCR beta cDNA molecule for every two T cells. Age-related changes in TCR beta repertoire diversity were measured in the study by deep sequencing normalized with unique cDNA molecular identifiers. Donors were grouped into four age groups: young (average 16 years), middle-aged (roughly 38), aged (roughly 67) and long-lived (over 80). To avoid experimental bias, donors of different ages were distributed randomly across sequencing lanes. The study analyzed two additional independent replicas of 1 million unique cDNA reads from the same blood draw for two donors, one aged 18 to 30 and one aged 80 or older.

Overall study outcomes, separate from this receptor: Observed TCR beta diversity per million T cells fell roughly linearly with age, and a significant reduction was already apparent by age roughly 41. Compared with the aged group, the long-lived group had more naive CD4+ T cells, fewer expanded clones and increased TCR diversity, a pattern suggesting age selection. The CMV infection status of donors was not known, potentially confounding age-related changes in expanded clonotypes. A strong correlation was found between observed TCR beta diversity and the percentage of naive T cells measured by flow cytometry. Estimates of total diversity based on one million sequenced T cells were regarded as lower bounds and as underestimates. Since profiling was done on bulk unsorted PBMCs, naive and antigen-experienced compartments could not be conclusively compared.

The chain was built from TRBV5-1 and TRBJ2-7; a confident D gene designation cannot be given. The sample consisted of blood. The clonotype originates from a woman of 80 years or more in good health. Donor details come from another sample of the same person, matched by shared clones. CDR3 sequence: CASSLGARVLSYEQYF. In nucleotide form, the sequence is TGCGCCAGCAGCTTGGGGGCTAGGGTCCTCTCCTACGAGCAGTACTTC. Here the CDR3 is joined to the reference TRBV5-1 and TRBJ2-7 genes, and the full variable domain is: KAGVTQTPRYLIKTRGQQVTLSCSPISGHRSVSWYQQTPGQGLQFLFEYFSETQRNKGNFPGRFSGRQFSNSRSEMNVSTLELGDSALYLCASSLGARVLSYEQYFGPGTRLTVT.